These 9 T cell receptor beta chains were sequenced from one sample in a study of blood T cells in healthy people across ages. A second PCR of about 7 to 11 cycles used a sample-barcoded 5' primer and a J-beta primer mix. TCRdb re-derived calls from the 5' RACE reads in MiXCR, one entry per CDR3 protein. The table includes hundreds of thousands of distinct CDR3 sequences, 58% detected once. Sequenced input: blood. The receptors derive from a man between 60 and 75 years old in good health.

The chain has TRBV12-3 or TRBV12-4 and TRBJ2-1; TRBD1 agrees at 11 bases. This CDR3 is built from 15 residues. V trimming: 6 bases; J trimming: 5 bases; junction bases outside the gene matches: 6. CDR3 DNA sequence: TGTGCCAGCAGCACGGGACAGGGGGTCAACAATGAGCAGTTCTTC. The encoded protein is CASSTGQGVNNEQFF.

This clonotype came up many times. The V call is TRBV7-6, the J call TRBJ2-1; no reliable D call. CDR3 length: 13 residues. The germline V and J ends were trimmed by 1 base and 4 bases, with 5 bases remaining between them. Germline-derived CDR1 and CDR2 are SGHVS and FNYEAQ. The CDR3 region is CASSLVGYNEQFF. The CDR3 DNA is TGTGCCAGCAGCTTAGTCGGGTACAATGAGCAGTTCTTC.

This chain uses TRBV20-1 with TRBJ2-4; a weak D match, TRBD2 (5 bases). The CDR3 runs to 13 residues. Per germline, CDR1 DFQATT and CDR2 SNEGSKA (reference sequence). Between the trimmed V and J ends, which lost 1 base and 9 bases, there was a span of 13 bases. The CDR3 nucleotides are TGCAGTGCTAGAGGGGAAGTCGGAGGCATTCAGTACTTC. Its translation is CSARGEVGGIQYF.

In its sample, this clonotype was seen many times. The gene calls are TRBV6-6 and TRBJ2-3; no clear D. This CDR3 contains 12 residues. Trimming took 6 bases from V and 0 from J, leaving 4 bases between them. Germline V gene sequence: CDR1 MNHNY, CDR2 SVGAGI (reference sequence). The CDR3 DNA is TGTGCCAGCAGCGTAAGCACAGATACGCAGTATTTT. This sequence encodes CASSVSTDTQYF.

This clonotype occurred many times. A much larger clone lies one base from this, so it may be a read error. The chain combines TRBV20-1 with TRBJ2-1; D is unresolved. The J call may be mistaken, given a closer DNA end match to TRBJ2-7. Germline V gives CDR1 DFQATT, CDR2 SNEGSKA (reference sequence). CDR3 size: 13 residues. CDR3 coding DNA: TGCAGTGCTCGGTCCCCCCAGAACAATGAGCAGTACTTC. It translates to CSARSPQNNEQYF.

This sequence joins TRBV25-1 and TRBJ1-2; D not resolved. V lost 2 bases and J 5 bases, leaving 9 bases between the germline ends. Per the germline V gene, CDR1 is MGHDK and CDR2 is SYGVNS. The CDR3 extends over 13 amino acids. This chain's CDR3 is CASSEPQSYGYTF. DNA of the CDR3: TGTGCCAGCAGTGAACCACAATCTTATGGCTACACCTTC.

The chain joins TRBV15 to TRBJ2-5; no clear D. Germline V lookup: CDR1 LNHNV, CDR2 YYDKDF (reference sequence). The CDR3 length is 12 residues. Trimming removed 0 bases at V and 7 bases at J, with 6 bases between. This CDR3 reads CATSREYRTQYF. The CDR3 DNA sequence: TGTGCCACCAGCAGAGAATATAGGACCCAGTACTTC.

This clonotype has a handful of counts. This rearrangement joins TRBV18 to TRBJ2-5; D is ambiguous. This CDR3 comprises 11 residues. Germline values: CDR1 KGHSH, CDR2 LQKENI. The V end was cut by 5 bases, the J end by 5 bases, with 6 bases between. The CDR3: CASSTTETQYF. As DNA, the CDR3 is TGTGCCAGCTCAACTACGGAGACCCAGTACTTC.

Within the sample, this clonotype is large. The chain links TRBV7-8 to TRBJ1-6, with D unclear. Germline CDR1 and CDR2: SGHVS and FQNEAQ. V lost 7 bases, J lost 0 bases, and 10 bases lay in between. The CDR3 extends over 15 amino acids. Written as DNA, the CDR3 is TGTGCCAGCACACCGGGGAGCTCCTATAATTCACCCCTCCACTTT. Translation: CASTPGSSYNSPLHF.